This entry features one TCR beta chain sequence. Its antigen remains unknown. The sample originates from a study of spatial heterogeneity in lung cancer. Across the whole study: Sequenced follow-up PBMC samples came a median of approximately 2 years after resection, where available. Study outcomes and limitations: The appearance of ubiquitous expanded tumor TCRs in blood was greater at resection than follow-up.

Time point noted: blood at routine non-recurrence follow-up after resection. Extraction of whole RNA from tumor, nontumor lung or frozen PBMC preceded unsorted sequencing. Every TCR cDNA molecule carried a tag that served as a unique molecular identifier. TCRdb passed the 5' RACE reads through MiXCR, listing each CDR3 protein once. The sample carries roughly 38,000 distinct CDR3 sequences, over 9.5% recorded once. Per the germline V gene, CDR1 is MNHEY and CDR2 is SVGEGT. V dropped 2 bases and J dropped 0 bases, with 10 bases sitting between them. The CDR3 loop spans 15 amino acids. This TCR was sampled from a female donor with early-stage non-small cell lung cancer. The sequences come from PBMCs, collected at follow-up. V is TRBV6-2 or TRBV6-3 and J is TRBJ1-2; D unresolved. The CDR3 protein is CASSYRLGTNYGYTF. CDR3 nucleotide sequence: TGTGCCAGCAGTTACAGGCTGGGGACTAACTATGGCTACACCTTC.